These 19 T cell receptor beta chains share one sample of origin, sequenced in a study of blood T cell repertoires in COVID-19 (dated by TCRdb to about 2020). The library was produced with the immunoSEQ multiplex PCR assay. TCRdb retrieved this table from immuneACCESS and kept in-frame rearrangements only. Not all clones are present; in checked studies, unresolved V genes account for under half, and no reason is known for the remainder. Here the sample has 350,000 to 500,000 clones; approximately 91% occur a single time. 1.4% to 1.5% of the sample is taken by the ten largest. Input material: PBMCs or T cells enriched from blood (not recorded which). Receptors originate from a woman under 30 who had been exposed to COVID-19.

About this clone itself: This sample also contains other DNA sequences that code for the same CDR3. This sequence joins TRBV3-1 (or the pseudogene TRBV3-2) and TRBJ2-5; D call uncertain. The germline CDR1 and CDR2 sequences are LGHDT and YNNKEL (reference sequence). V dropped 1 base and J dropped 4 bases, with 4 bases sitting between them. The CDR3 has 12 residues. CDR3 sequence: CASSQVLETQYF. CDR3 nucleotide sequence: TGTGCCAGCAGCCAAGTCTTAGAGACCCAGTACTTC.

For the CDR3, the DNA is TGTGCCAGCAGTTTATCCGGGACAGGGGCTTTAGTAGGGGAAAACACCATATATTTT. Its protein product is CASSLSGTGALVGENTIYF. The chain combines TRBV27 with TRBJ1-3; 10 positions match TRBD1. CDR3 length: 19 amino acids. The germline V gene has CDR1 MNHEY and CDR2 SMNVEV (reference sequence). The V gene end was trimmed by 0 bases and the J gene end by 6 bases; junction bases not matched to a gene: 14.

The genes are TRBV5-8 and TRBJ1-1, with D possibly being TRBD1 (5 bases). Germline-derived CDR1 and CDR2 are SGHTS and YDEGEE. Between the trimmed V and J ends, which lost 0 bases and 1 base, there was a span of 13 bases. The CDR3 is 16 residues long. The CDR3 coding sequence is TGTGCCAGCAGCTTGGAGGCAGGGTTTACGAACACTGAAGCTTTCTTT. Residues: CASSLEAGFTNTEAFF.

V gene TRBV5-6 combines with J gene TRBJ2-7, with 8 bases fitting TRBD2. This CDR3 spans 17 amino acids. V was pared by 0 bases and J by 4 bases, with 12 bases of the junction left unmatched. CDR1 SGHDT and CDR2 YYEEEE come from the germline V gene. CDR3 DNA sequence: TGTGCCAGCAGCTTGGGGCCAGCGGGAGTAAAGTTATACGAGCAGTACTTC. It yields the protein CASSLGPAGVKLYEQYF.

This clone was seen more than once but under ten times. This chain uses TRBV28 with TRBJ2-7, with 9 bases lining up with TRBD2. The germline gives CDR1 MDHEN, CDR2 SYDVKM. Trimming took 3 bases from V and 5 from J; bases not matched to a gene: 11. CDR3 length equals 16 residues. The CDR3 bases are TGTGCCAGCAGTTTCGTTTCTAGCGGGGATCTCCACGAGCAGTACTTC. Translating it yields CASSFVSSGDLHEQYF.

This sequence joins TRBV29-1 and TRBJ2-2; perhaps TRBD2 as D (5 bases). The CDR3 is 11 residues long. Trimming pared 1 base from V and 13 bases from J, leaving 10 bases between. Looked up from germline, CDR1 is SQVTM and CDR2 is ANQGSEA. The CDR3 sequence is CSVEVAGGLFF. CDR3 DNA sequence: TGCAGCGTTGAAGTGGCCGGAGGGCTGTTTTTT.

The chain joins TRBV5-8 to TRBJ1-1; no reliable D call. The V and J ends lost 4 bases and 5 bases respectively, with 12 bases between them. The CDR3 is 13 residues long. Germline V CDR1 and CDR2: SGHTS, YDEGEE. The CDR3 loop is CASSARGGTEAFF. Here the CDR3 DNA reads TGTGCCAGCAGCGCCCGGGGAGGGACTGAAGCTTTCTTT.

This chain links TRBV9 with TRBJ2-7, with a tentative D call TRBD2 (5 bases). The length of the CDR3 is 15 residues. Germline V lookup: CDR1 SGDLS, CDR2 YYNGEE. With 3 bases removed from V and 3 bases from J, the gap between germline ends came to 16 bases. This chain's CDR3 is CASSAGGGLYYEQYF. DNA of the CDR3: TGTGCCAGCAGCGCAGGCGGAGGTTTGTACTACGAGCAGTACTTC.

J is TRBJ2-7 and V is TRBV19, with 8 bases that match TRBD1. J lost 5 bases, V lost 7 bases, and 7 bases had no gene match. In germline, CDR1 is LNHDA, CDR2 SQIVND (reference sequence). The CDR3 has 13 amino acids. The CDR3 bases are TGTGCCAGTAATGGGCCAGGGGGCAACGAGCAGTACTTC. Amino acid sequence: CASNGPGGNEQYF.

V usage is TRBV19 and J usage is TRBJ2-4; TRBD1 is a possible D gene (5 bases). The CDR3 has 13 residues. Looked up from germline, CDR1 is LNHDA and CDR2 is SQIVND (reference sequence). Between the trimmed V and J ends, which lost 6 bases and 1 base, there was a span of 7 bases. CDR3 sequence reads: CASRNRAKNIQYF. The CDR3 nucleotides read TGTGCCAGTAGGAACAGGGCCAAAAACATTCAGTACTTC.

The chain joins TRBV7-9 to TRBJ2-3; D not certain. Trimming took 3 bases from V and 5 from J, leaving 6 bases between them. The CDR3 contains 12 residues. Per germline, CDR1 SEHNR and CDR2 FQNEAQ (reference sequence). CDR3 sequence (DNA): TGTGCCAGCAGCTTTGGGCTAGATACGCAGTATTTT. It is translated as CASSFGLDTQYF.

The J gene is TRBJ1-1, the V gene TRBV7-2; the match to TRBD1 covers 9 bases. J gave up 4 bases and V 6 bases, and 6 bases lay outside the gene matches. The length of the CDR3 is 14 residues. From germline, CDR1 is SGHTA and CDR2 FQGNSA. The CDR3 coding sequence is TGTGCCAGCAGTTTGACAGGGGGGGTCACTGAAGCTTTCTTT. Its protein product is CASSLTGGVTEAFF.

This clone was seen a single time. This sequence joins TRBV28 and TRBJ1-3; 9 bases map to TRBD1. J was trimmed by 0 bases and V by 6 bases; bases with no gene match: 6. CDR3 length: 16 residues. Germline V gene sequence: CDR1 MDHEN, CDR2 SYDVKM. The CDR3 sequence is CASSPGQGPSGNTIYF. The DNA of the CDR3 is TGTGCCAGCAGCCCCGGACAGGGGCCCTCTGGAAACACCATATATTTT.

This rearrangement joins TRBV27 to TRBJ1-2, with 8 bases aligning to TRBD1. V shed 6 bases and J 3 bases; nucleotides not matched to a gene: 6. Germline lookup yields CDR1 MNHEY and CDR2 SMNVEV (reference sequence). This CDR3 comprises 14 residues. CDR3 region: CASRAQGGDYGYTF. Here the CDR3 DNA reads TGTGCCAGCAGAGCACAGGGGGGGGACTATGGCTACACCTTC.

The chain links TRBV20-1 to TRBJ2-5; 12 bases align to TRBD2. Trimming cost V 3 bases and J 7 bases; bases outside gene matches: 9. The CDR3 is made up of 15 amino acids. Germline V lookup: CDR1 DFQATT, CDR2 SNEGSKA (reference sequence). As DNA, the CDR3 is TGCAGTGCTAGTAGGCCTAGCGGGGGGGCAGGGACCCAGTACTTC. It encodes CSASRPSGGAGTQYF.

The rearrangement joins TRBV21-1 to TRBJ2-7; TRBD2, the table's D call, lacks a check against the DNA. TRBV21-1 is noted as a pseudogene. The CDR3 consists of 16 residues. The CDR3 nucleotides are TGTGCCAGCAGCAAAGCGAGACTAGCGGGAGACTACGAGCAGTACTTC. Its translation: CASSKARLAGDYEQYF.

This chain uses TRBV27 with TRBJ2-3; 9 bases agree with TRBD1. The CDR3 is 12 residues long. V shed 8 bases and J 7 bases; nucleotides not matched to a gene: 4. Germline V gene lookup returns CDR1 MNHEY and CDR2 SMNVEV (reference sequence). The CDR3 loop is CASGTGPHTQYF. CDR3 DNA sequence: TGTGCCAGCGGGACAGGGCCTCATACGCAGTATTTT.

The chain carries TRBV28 and TRBJ1-2; D unclear. CDR1 is MDHEN and CDR2 is SYDVKM in the germline V gene. The CDR3 covers 16 residues. The V gene lost 3 bases and the J gene lost 0 bases, with 14 bases spanning the gap. The CDR3 loop reads CASSFLGRDSNYGYTF. DNA of the CDR3: TGTGCCAGCAGTTTCCTAGGGAGGGATTCTAACTATGGCTACACCTTC.

This chain links TRBV6-6 with TRBJ1-2; TRBD1 matches at 9 bases. Trimming took 0 bases from V and 10 from J; bases not matched to a gene: 9. CDR3 length: 15 amino acids. The germline V gene encodes CDR1 MNHNY and CDR2 SVGAGI (reference sequence). CDR3 nucleotide sequence: TGTGCCAGCAGTTACTCATACAGGGGGCGAGAGGACTACACCTTC. The encoded protein is CASSYSYRGREDYTF.